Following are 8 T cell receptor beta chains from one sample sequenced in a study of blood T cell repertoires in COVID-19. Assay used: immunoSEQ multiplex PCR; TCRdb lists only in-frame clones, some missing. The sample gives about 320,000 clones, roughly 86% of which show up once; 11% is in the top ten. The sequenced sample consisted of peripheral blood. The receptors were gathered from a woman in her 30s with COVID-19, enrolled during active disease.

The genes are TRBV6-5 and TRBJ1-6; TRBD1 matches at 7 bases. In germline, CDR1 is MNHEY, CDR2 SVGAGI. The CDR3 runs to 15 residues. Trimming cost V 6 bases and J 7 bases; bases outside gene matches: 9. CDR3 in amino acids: CASRGGRGPNSPLHF. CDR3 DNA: TGTGCCAGCAGGGGCGGTAGGGGGCCGAATTCACCCCTCCACTTT.

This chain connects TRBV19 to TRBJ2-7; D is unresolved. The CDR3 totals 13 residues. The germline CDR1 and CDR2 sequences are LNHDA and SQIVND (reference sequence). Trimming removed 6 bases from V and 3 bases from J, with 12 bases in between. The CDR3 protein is CASSAAPVYEQYF. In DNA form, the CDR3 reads TGTGCCAGTAGCGCCGCGCCCGTCTACGAGCAGTACTTC.

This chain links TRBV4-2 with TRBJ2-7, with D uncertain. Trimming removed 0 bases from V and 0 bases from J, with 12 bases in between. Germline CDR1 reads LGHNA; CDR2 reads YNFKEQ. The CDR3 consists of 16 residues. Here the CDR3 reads CASSQDWVEVSYEQYF. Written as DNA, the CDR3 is TGTGCCAGCAGCCAAGATTGGGTTGAGGTCTCCTACGAGCAGTACTTC.

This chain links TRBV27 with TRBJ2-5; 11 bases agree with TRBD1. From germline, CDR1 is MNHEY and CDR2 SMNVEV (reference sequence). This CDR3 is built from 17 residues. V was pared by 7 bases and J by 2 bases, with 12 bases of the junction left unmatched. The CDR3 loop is CASTPSGTGGLQETQYF. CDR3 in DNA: TGTGCCAGCACCCCGTCCGGGACAGGGGGGCTACAAGAGACCCAGTACTTC.

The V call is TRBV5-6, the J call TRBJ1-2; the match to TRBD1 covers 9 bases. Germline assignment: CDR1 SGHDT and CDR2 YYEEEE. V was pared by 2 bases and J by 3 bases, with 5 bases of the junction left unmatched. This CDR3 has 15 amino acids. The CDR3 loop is CASSFGTGNYYGYTF. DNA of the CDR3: TGTGCCAGCAGCTTCGGGACAGGGAATTACTATGGCTACACCTTC. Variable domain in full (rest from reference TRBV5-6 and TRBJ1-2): DAGVTQSPTHLIKTRGQQVTLRCSPKSGHDTVSWYQQALGQGPQFIFQYYEEEERQRGNFPDRFSGHQFPNYSSELNVNALLLGDSALYLCASSFGTGNYYGYTFGSGTRLTVV.

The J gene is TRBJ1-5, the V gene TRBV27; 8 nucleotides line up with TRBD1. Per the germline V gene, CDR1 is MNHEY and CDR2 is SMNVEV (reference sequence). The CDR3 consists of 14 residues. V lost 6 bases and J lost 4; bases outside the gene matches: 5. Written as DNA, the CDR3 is TGTGCCAGCAGAGGACAGGGTGGAAATCAGCCCCAGCATTTT. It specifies CASRGQGGNQPQHF.

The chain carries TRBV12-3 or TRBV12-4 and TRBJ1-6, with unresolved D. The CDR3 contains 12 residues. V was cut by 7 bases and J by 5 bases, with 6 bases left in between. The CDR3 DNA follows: TGTGCCAGCAAGCGGGATAATTCACCCCTCCACTTT. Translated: CASKRDNSPLHF.

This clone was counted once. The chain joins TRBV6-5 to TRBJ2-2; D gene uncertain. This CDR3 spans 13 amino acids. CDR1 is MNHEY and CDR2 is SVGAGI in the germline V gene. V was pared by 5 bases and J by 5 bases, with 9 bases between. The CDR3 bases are TGTGCCAGCAGTCCCCGTAGTACCGGGGAGCTGTTTTTT. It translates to CASSPRSTGELFF.